These 27 T cell receptor beta chains came from one sample sequenced in a study of T-cell memory formation after mild COVID-19. TCRdb re-called the 5' RACE reads through MiXCR, storing one row per CDR3 protein. The sample has 150,000 to 200,000 distinct CDR3 sequences, about a sixth seen once; the top ten hold roughly 2.1%. The sequencing sample was made of PBMCs or a T cell subset sorted from them (not recorded which). The receptor set was obtained from an adult woman who had mild COVID-19 (a few samples of this study predate the infection). Cell type and time point are not known.

This sequence joins TRBV30 and TRBJ2-2; D is unresolved. Germline V gives CDR1 GTSNPN, CDR2 SVGIG (reference sequence). Trimming cost V 0 bases and J 1 base, with 6 bases left between them. This CDR3 region has 14 residues. In nucleotides, the CDR3 is TGTGCCTGGAGTGTACATAGGAACACCGGGGAGCTGTTTTTT. This gives the protein CAWSVHRNTGELFF.

A few counts support this clonotype. V usage is TRBV2 and J usage is TRBJ2-2; D is unclear. V shed 6 bases and J shed 3 bases, with 11 bases lying between them. The CDR3 is 14 amino acids. In germline, CDR1 is SNHLY, CDR2 FYNNEI. This CDR3 reads CASRPGPHTGELFF. For the CDR3, the DNA is TGTGCCAGCAGACCCGGGCCCCACACCGGGGAGCTGTTTTTT.

This clonotype has only a few counts. The chain couples TRBV15 to TRBJ1-4, with D tentatively TRBD1 (6 bases). CDR1 is LNHNV, CDR2 YYDKDF, per germline (reference sequence). V lost 2 bases, J lost 7 bases, and 14 bases lay in between. CDR3 length: 15 amino acids. The CDR3 DNA is TGTGCCACCAGCAGAACGGGGGGCCAGAGTGAAAAACTGTTTTTT. Encoded protein: CATSRTGGQSEKLFF.

The genes are TRBV5-5 and TRBJ2-1, with a possible D match to TRBD1 (6 bases). Between the trimmed V and J ends, which lost 2 bases and 0 bases, there was a span of 18 bases. CDR1 and CDR2 from the germline V gene are SGHKS and YYEKEE (reference sequence). The CDR3 consists of 18 residues. DNA for the CDR3: TGTGCCAGCAGCTTTATTTATGGGGGCGCGGGCTCCTACAATGAGCAGTTCTTC. It codes for CASSFIYGGAGSYNEQFF.

CDR3 in amino acids: CASSFLRGSTDTQYF. DNA for the CDR3: TGTGCCAGCAGTTTTTTGCGGGGGAGCACAGATACGCAGTATTTT. This chain connects TRBV12-3 or TRBV12-4 to TRBJ2-3, with 7 bases fitting TRBD2. The CDR3 is 15 residues long. V trimming: 3 bases; J trimming: 0 bases; junction bases outside the gene matches: 3.

The chain recombines TRBV12-3 or TRBV12-4 with TRBJ2-7; D unresolved. Trimming left V 5 bases short and J 2 bases short, with 13 bases between. The CDR3 is 14 residues long. Written as DNA, the CDR3 is TGTGCCAGCAGTCCGTCGGCCGGCCCCTACGAGCAGTACTTC. Its protein is CASSPSAGPYEQYF.

The chain carries TRBV4-2 and TRBJ1-2; 7 bases match TRBD1. The CDR3 extends over 13 amino acids. The germline V gene has CDR1 LGHNA and CDR2 YNFKEQ. Germline trimming cut 4 bases from V and 8 bases from J; bases unmatched to any gene: 7. The CDR3 region has the DNA TGTGCCAGCAGCCCCAGGGGGTCTGAGGGCTACACCTTC. It yields the protein CASSPRGSEGYTF.

In regard to this clonotype: A junction end diverges from the germline sequence, so it may reflect a read error. V is TRBV6-1 and J is TRBJ1-2; TRBD1 is a possible D gene (5 bases). The germline CDR1 and CDR2 sequences are MNHNS and SASEGT. The CDR3 consists of 12 residues. CDR3 nucleotides: TGTGCCAGCAGTGAAGGTCCGACTGGGGGGTACTTC. Protein sequence: CASSEGPTGGYF.

This clonotype was counted between two and nine times. This chain joins TRBV4-3 and TRBJ2-2; no clear D. Germline V gene lookup returns CDR1 LGHNA and CDR2 YSLEER. The CDR3 extends over 13 amino acids. Trimming left V 6 bases short and J 8 bases short, with 13 bases between. The CDR3 nucleotides read TGCGCCAGCAGGGATGACCGTGGAGGGGAGCTGTTTTTT. It is translated as CASRDDRGGELFF.

The rearrangement joins TRBV9 to TRBJ2-3; 9 bases are a match to TRBD1. The CDR3 has 16 amino acids. V gave up 3 bases and J gave up 2 bases; unmatched junction bases: 7. Germline V gene lookup returns CDR1 SGDLS and CDR2 YYNGEE. This CDR3 is CASSASRTGATDTQYF. CDR3 sequence (DNA): TGTGCCAGCAGCGCCTCCAGGACAGGGGCCACAGATACGCAGTATTTT.

There are a few counts of this clonotype. The chain is built from TRBV6-2 or TRBV6-3 and TRBJ1-6; D uncertain. Germline V gene data show CDR1 as MNHEY and CDR2 as SVGEGT. This CDR3 is built from 14 residues. V was trimmed by 2 bases and J by 7 bases, leaving 9 bases between them. CDR3 residues: CASSYVGANSPLHF. The CDR3 nucleotides are TGTGCCAGCAGTTACGTCGGTGCGAATTCACCCCTCCACTTT.

At least ten counts were recorded for this clonotype. This chain links TRBV5-1 with TRBJ2-5; no definite D call. V lost 2 bases to trimming and J lost 2 bases, with 4 bases between them. This CDR3 is 12 amino acids long. Per germline, CDR1 SGHRS and CDR2 YFSETQ. The CDR3 DNA sequence: TGCGCCAGCAGCTTAGGTCAAGAGACCCAGTACTTC. It specifies CASSLGQETQYF.

This clonotype was seen many times. The J gene is TRBJ2-5, the V gene TRBV7-8, with 7 bases that match TRBD1. Germline values: CDR1 SGHVS, CDR2 FQNEAQ. The CDR3 length is 14 residues. V trimming: 5 bases; J trimming: 2 bases; junction bases outside the gene matches: 5. The CDR3 here is CASSTPGGQETQYF. DNA of the CDR3: TGTGCCAGCAGCACTCCAGGGGGACAAGAGACCCAGTACTTC.

The chain couples TRBV7-8 to TRBJ2-5, with TRBD2 matching over 7 bases. The V segment lost 5 bases and the J segment 5 bases; nucleotides outside the gene matches: 11. Germline V gene data show CDR1 as SGHVS and CDR2 as FQNEAQ. This CDR3 has 15 residues. The DNA of the CDR3 is TGTGCCAGCAGCCCCAGCGGGGTAGTTAGGGAGACCCAGTACTTC. This sequence encodes CASSPSGVVRETQYF.

This rearrangement joins TRBV29-1 to TRBJ2-1; D may be TRBD1 or TRBD2 (5 bases each). The CDR3 is made up of 14 amino acids. Germline CDR1 SQVTM, CDR2 ANQGSEA. Trimming stripped 4 bases from V and 3 bases from J, with 13 bases between. In DNA form, the CDR3 reads TGCAGCGTTGTCGAGGGGACCCTCTACAATGAGCAGTTCTTC. This translates into CSVVEGTLYNEQFF.

The sample holds many counts of this clonotype. V usage is TRBV6-2 or TRBV6-3 and J usage is TRBJ1-1; no clear D. The V end lost 6 bases, the J end lost 4 bases, and 15 bases lay between the germline ends. Germline V gene data show CDR1 as MNHEY and CDR2 as SVGEGT. CDR3 length: 14 residues. CDR3 DNA sequence: TGTGCCAGCAGCGACCCGGGGTGGAGCACTGAAGCTTTCTTT. It is translated as CASSDPGWSTEAFF.

This clonotype was detected many times. The V gene is TRBV5-5, the J gene TRBJ2-2; D assignment may be TRBD1 or TRBD2 (5 bases each). Germline V gene sequence: CDR1 SGHKS, CDR2 YYEKEE (reference sequence). Trimming shortened V by 4 bases and J by 0 bases, and 10 bases separated the two germline ends. This CDR3 is built from 15 residues. CDR3 amino acids: CASSPRGPNTGELFF. The CDR3 bases are TGTGCCAGCAGCCCCCGGGGCCCGAACACCGGGGAGCTGTTTTTT.

The gene calls are TRBV4-3 and TRBJ1-1; D gene ambiguous. CDR1 is LGHNA, CDR2 YSLEER, per germline. The CDR3 covers 18 residues. Trimming left V 0 bases short and J 0 bases short, with 17 bases between. As DNA, the CDR3 is TGCGCCAGCAGCCAAGATTGGGGTTTAGGGATCATGAACACTGAAGCTTTCTTT. Its protein is CASSQDWGLGIMNTEAFF.

V and J are TRBV5-4 and TRBJ2-7, with 10 bases identical to TRBD2. The germline gives CDR1 SGHNT, CDR2 YYREEE (reference sequence). The CDR3 contains 15 residues. The J segment lost 2 bases and the V segment lost 2 bases, leaving 4 bases of the junction unmatched. The CDR3 DNA is TGTGCCAGCAGCTTAGCGGGAGGGCCAACCTACGAGCAGTACTTC. The encoded protein is CASSLAGGPTYEQYF.

The V gene is TRBV11-2, the J gene TRBJ2-4; possible D gene TRBD1, 5 bases. The CDR3 totals 16 residues. Between the trimmed V and J ends, which lost 4 bases and 0 bases, there was a span of 13 bases. Germline V lookup: CDR1 SGHAT, CDR2 FQNNGV. The CDR3 is CASSSQGSLAKNIQYF. CDR3 nucleotide sequence: TGTGCCAGCAGCTCGCAGGGATCCTTAGCCAAAAACATTCAGTACTTC.

The CDR3 nucleotides are TGCGCCAGCAGCTTACAGTACGGGACTACGTCCTACGAGCAGTACTTC. Residues: CASSLQYGTTSYEQYF. V usage is TRBV4-3 and J usage is TRBJ2-7; 7 positions match TRBD2. The CDR3 has 16 residues. The germline gives CDR1 LGHNA, CDR2 YSLEER. Trimming cost V 5 bases and J 1 base; bases outside gene matches: 11.

The chain joins TRBV2 to TRBJ2-7; 10 bases fit TRBD1. Germline CDR1 and CDR2: SNHLY and FYNNEI. The CDR3 sequence is 12 residues long. V dropped 8 bases and J dropped 4; count of bases not matched to a gene: 2. CDR3 sequence (DNA): TGTGCCAGCGACAGGGGGCTGTACGAGCAGTACTTC. It specifies CASDRGLYEQYF.

This clonotype has only a few counts. This chain uses TRBV5-1 with TRBJ1-5, with a weak D call TRBD1 (6 bases). The CDR3 runs 14 residues. V lost 0 bases and J lost 5, with 9 bases in between. In germline, CDR1 is SGHRS, CDR2 YFSETQ. The DNA of the CDR3 is TGCGCCAGCAGCTTGGCACAGGGACATCAGCCCCAGCATTTT. As protein: CASSLAQGHQPQHF.

J is TRBJ2-1 and V is TRBV5-1; 7 nucleotides match TRBD1. Trimming took 4 bases from V and 5 from J; bases not matched to a gene: 9. Germline V gene data show CDR1 as SGHRS and CDR2 as YFSETQ. CDR3 size: 15 residues. In DNA form, the CDR3 reads TGCGCCAGCAGCCTCGGGGACAGCGTTAACAATGAGCAGTTCTTC. Protein product: CASSLGDSVNNEQFF.

This clonotype was observed a handful of times. This chain links TRBV29-1 with TRBJ2-1; D might be TRBD1 (5 bases). The CDR3 has 14 residues. CDR1 and CDR2 (germline): SQVTM, ANQGSEA. Deletions cut 1 base from V and 0 bases from J, with 7 bases between. The CDR3 protein is CSVEGQTSYNEQFF. The CDR3 DNA sequence: TGCAGCGTTGAAGGACAGACCTCCTACAATGAGCAGTTCTTC.

J is TRBJ2-3 and V is TRBV24-1, with no clear D. Germline V gene lookup returns CDR1 KGHDR and CDR2 SFDVKD. V dropped 5 bases and J dropped 3 bases, with 11 bases sitting between them. CDR3 length equals 14 residues. The CDR3 DNA follows: TGTGCCACCAGTGGCAGTGTTTCGACAGATACGCAGTATTTT. It is translated as CATSGSVSTDTQYF.

This clonotype was counted only a few times. The chain joins TRBV20-1 to TRBJ2-1; the D gene is possibly TRBD2 (6 bases). The CDR3 runs 15 residues. Germline CDR1 and CDR2: DFQATT and SNEGSKA (reference sequence). V was shortened by 0 bases and J by 8 bases, with 17 bases between the two germline ends. For the CDR3, the DNA is TGCAGTGCTAGAGATGGAGGGAGACAGCTCCATGAGCAGTTCTTC. Translating gives CSARDGGRQLHEQFF.